Shown below are 10 T cell receptor beta chains from a single sample sequenced in a study of T cells in Graves' hyperthyroidism and ophthalmopathy. The investigators amplified TCR beta CDR3 regions from RNA transcripts. HTBI primers were employed in a first-round RT-PCR of the TCR CDR3. From the multiplex PCR reads, TCRdb called clonotypes with MiXCR, one entry per CDR3 protein. The data contain a few hundred thousand distinct CDR3 sequences, approximately 17% of them singletons. The sequenced sample was blood. These receptors all stem from a man between 18 and 29 years old with Graves' ophthalmopathy.

In its sample, this clonotype was seen many times. The chain employs TRBV2 and TRBJ2-1; 12 nucleotides line up with TRBD2. The V segment lost 6 bases and the J segment 9 bases; nucleotides outside the gene matches: 12. Per the germline V gene, CDR1 is SNHLY and CDR2 is FYNNEI. This CDR3 contains 16 residues. CDR3 residues: CASSPFGLAGNVEQFF. The DNA for the CDR3 is TGTGCCAGCAGCCCTTTCGGACTAGCGGGGAATGTTGAGCAGTTCTTC. The whole variable domain, filled in from reference TRBV2 and TRBJ2-1, reads EPEVTQTPSHQVTQMGQEVILRCVPISNHLYFYWYRQILGQKVEFLVSFYNNEISEKSEIFDDQFSVERPDGSNFTLKIRSTKLEDSAMYFCASSPFGLAGNVEQFFGPGTRLTVL.

This clonotype has ten or more counts. This rearrangement joins TRBV6-1 to TRBJ2-1; 7 positions agree with TRBD2. Looked up from germline, CDR1 is MNHNS and CDR2 is SASEGT. Trimming took 11 bases from V and 10 from J; bases not matched to a gene: 11. The CDR3 has 12 amino acids. CDR3: CAGRDYAREQFF. CDR3 in DNA: TGTGCCGGAAGGGACTATGCGCGGGAGCAGTTCTTC.

J is TRBJ1-2 and V is TRBV19; D is possibly TRBD1 (6 bases). CDR3 length: 21 amino acids. Between the trimmed V and J ends, which lost 8 bases and 0 bases, there was a span of 34 bases. CDR1 is LNHDA, CDR2 SQIVND, per germline (reference sequence). The CDR3 DNA reads TGTGCCAGTGCTAGCGGGGGGGCGACCGGGCCCAGGGGCGCCTCTAACTATGGCTACACCTTC. Translating gives CASASGGATGPRGASNYGYTF.

This sequence joins TRBV6-2 or TRBV6-3 and TRBJ2-7; 7 bases are a match to TRBD1. Germline CDR1 is MNHEY and CDR2 is SVGEGT. The trim removed 6 bases at V and 6 bases at J, leaving 11 bases unmatched. CDR3 length equals 14 residues. The CDR3 protein is CASRGDRVIGEQYF. The CDR3 region has the DNA TGTGCCAGCAGGGGAGACAGGGTAATTGGCGAGCAGTACTTC.

This CDR3 is CASNREGQPQHF. CDR3 in DNA: TGCGCCAGCAACAGGGAGGGCCAGCCCCAGCATTTT. This rearrangement joins TRBV4-1 to TRBJ1-5, with a tentative D call TRBD1 (6 bases). The CDR3 spans 12 residues. CDR1 is MGHRA, CDR2 YSYEKL, per germline. Trimming pared 7 bases from V and 7 bases from J, leaving 11 bases between.

This clonotype has ten or more counts. The genes are TRBV5-1 and TRBJ1-6, with 10 bases matching TRBD1. Germline V gene lookup returns CDR1 SGHRS and CDR2 YFSETQ. CDR3 length equals 16 residues. V lost 2 bases and J lost 6; bases outside the gene matches: 5. This CDR3 reads CASSLRDRGGNSPLHF. As DNA, the CDR3 is TGCGCCAGCAGCTTAAGGGACAGGGGTGGTAATTCACCCCTCCACTTT. The full variable domain, rest sourced from reference TRBV5-1 and TRBJ1-6, is KAGVTQTPRYLIKTRGQQVTLSCSPISGHRSVSWYQQTPGQGLQFLFEYFSETQRNKGNFPGRFSGRQFSNSRSEMNVSTLELGDSALYLCASSLRDRGGNSPLHFGNGTRLTVT.

There are many counts of this clonotype. This chain joins TRBV2 and TRBJ2-3; 7 bases align to TRBD1. After removal of 4 bases from V and 7 bases from J, the junction contained 8 bases not matched to a gene. This CDR3 has 14 amino acids. Looked up from germline, CDR1 is SNHLY and CDR2 is FYNNEI. The CDR3 DNA follows: TGTGCCAGCAGTGGGCTGCAGGGGGTAAATACGCAGTATTTT. Protein: CASSGLQGVNTQYF.

This clonotype was counted at least ten times. The CDR3 DNA reads as TGTGCCAGCAGCCTTGGGACAGGGCCGGTTACTGAAGCTTTCTTT. Its translation: CASSLGTGPVTEAFF. The rearrangement links TRBV7-9 to TRBJ1-1, with 9 bases identical to TRBD1. Trimming took 5 bases from V and 5 from J; bases not matched to a gene: 9. Germline assignment: CDR1 SEHNR and CDR2 FQNEAQ (reference sequence). CDR3 length equals 15 residues. The whole variable domain, remainder taken from reference TRBV7-9 and TRBJ1-1, is DTGVSQNPRHKITKRGQNVTFRCDPISEHNRLYWYRQTLGQGPEFLTYFQNEAQLEKSRLLSDRFSAERPKGSFSTLEIQRTEQGDSAMYLCASSLGTGPVTEAFFGQGTRLTVV.

J is TRBJ1-1 and V is TRBV20-1; no firm D call. Germline CDR1 reads DFQATT; CDR2 reads SNEGSKA (reference sequence). The V end lost 0 bases, the J end lost 1 base, and 6 bases lay between the germline ends. This CDR3 region has 13 residues. The CDR3 DNA is TGCAGTGCTAGAGATCCTTGGAACACTGAAGCTTTCTTT. Protein: CSARDPWNTEAFF.

This clonotype showed up many times. This sequence joins TRBV20-1 and TRBJ1-5, with D unresolved. CDR1 is DFQATT and CDR2 is SNEGSKA in the germline V gene (reference sequence). CDR3 size: 15 residues. Trimming stripped 6 bases from V and 3 bases from J, with 18 bases between. CDR3 nucleotides: TGCAGTGCGCCGTTTGGCGGTACTCCCAATCAGCCCCAGCATTTT. It specifies CSAPFGGTPNQPQHF.